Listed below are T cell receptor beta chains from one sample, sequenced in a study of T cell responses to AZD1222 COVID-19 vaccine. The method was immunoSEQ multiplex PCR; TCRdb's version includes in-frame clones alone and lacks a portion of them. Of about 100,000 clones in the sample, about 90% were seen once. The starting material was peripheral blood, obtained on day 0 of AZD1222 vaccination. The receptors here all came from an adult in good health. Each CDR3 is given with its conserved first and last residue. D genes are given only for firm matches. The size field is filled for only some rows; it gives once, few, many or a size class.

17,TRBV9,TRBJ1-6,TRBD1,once,TGTGCCAGCAGCGTAGGGACAGGGAACGCAAATAATTCACCCCTCCACTTT,CASSVGTGNANNSPLHF
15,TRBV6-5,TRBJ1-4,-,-,TGTGCCAGCAGTAGAGACAGGAACCATAATGAAAAACTGTTTTTT,CASSRDRNHNEKLFF
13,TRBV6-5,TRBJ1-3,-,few,TGTGCCAGCAGTAGGGAGTCTGGAAACACCATATATTTT,CASSRESGNTIYF
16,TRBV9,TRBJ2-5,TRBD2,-,TGTGCCAGCAGCGTAGCGCTAGCGGGAGGATGGGAGACCCAGTACTTC,CASSVALAGGWETQYF
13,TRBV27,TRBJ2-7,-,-,TGTGCCAGCAGTTTTGCAGCGTCCTACGAGCAGTACTTC,CASSFAASYEQYF
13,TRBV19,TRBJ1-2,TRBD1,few,TGTGCCAGTAGTCACCAGGGGGACTATGGCTACACCTTC,CASSHQGDYGYTF
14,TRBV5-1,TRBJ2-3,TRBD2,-,TGCGCCAGCCAAAATAGCGGGGGGACAGATACGCAGTATTTT,CASQNSGGTDTQYF
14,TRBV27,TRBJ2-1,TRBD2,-,TGTGCCAGCAGTTTAAGCGGGAGTTACAATGAGCAGTTCTTC,CASSLSGSYNEQFF
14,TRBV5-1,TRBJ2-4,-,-,TGCGCCAGCAGCTTGGGTAATAGGGAAAACATTCAGTACTTC,CASSLGNRENIQYF
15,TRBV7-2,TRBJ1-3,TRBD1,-,TGTGCCAGCAGCTTAGTCGGGACAGCTGGAAACACCATATATTTT,CASSLVGTAGNTIYF
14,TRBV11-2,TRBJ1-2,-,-,TGTGCCAGCAGCTTAGGTCGCGATCTCTATGGCTACACCTTC,CASSLGRDLYGYTF
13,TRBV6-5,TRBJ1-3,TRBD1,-,TGTGCCAGCGCTAAGGGGGCGAGAAACACCATATATTTT,CASAKGARNTIYF
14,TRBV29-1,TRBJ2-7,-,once,TGCAGCGTTGCCCAAGGTATTGGGGGGTACGAGCAGTACTTC,CSVAQGIGGYEQYF
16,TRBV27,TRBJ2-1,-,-,TGTGCCAGCAGTTTATCCGGGAGAGGGTCCTACAATGAGCAGTTCTTC,CASSLSGRGSYNEQFF
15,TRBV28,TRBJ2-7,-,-,TGTGCCAGCAGTTTATTAACCGGGCTAACCTACGAGCAGTACTTC,CASSLLTGLTYEQYF
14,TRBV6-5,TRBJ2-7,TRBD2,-,TGTGCCAGCAGGGGGACTAGCGGGACTTACGTGCAGTACTTC,CASRGTSGTYVQYF
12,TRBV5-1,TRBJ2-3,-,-,TGCGCCAGCAGCTTGGAAGAGAATACGCAGTATTTT,CASSLEENTQYF
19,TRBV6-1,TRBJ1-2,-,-,TGTGCCAGCAGTGAAGCGCTTCTGGGAGGGAGGGGCGGAGGCTATGGCTACACCTTC,CASSEALLGGRGGGYGYTF
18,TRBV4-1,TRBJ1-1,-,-,TGCGCCAGCAGCCAAGGGGTCATGGCTATGTCCCTGAACACTGAAGCTTTCTTT,CASSQGVMAMSLNTEAFF
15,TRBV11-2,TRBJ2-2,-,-,TGTGCCAGCAGCTTTAACCCGACGAACACCGGGGAGCTGTTTTTT,CASSFNPTNTGELFF
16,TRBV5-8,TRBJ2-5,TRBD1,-,TGTGCCAGCAGCTCCACTCCCCAGGGGGCGGGAGAGACCCAGTACTTC,CASSSTPQGAGETQYF
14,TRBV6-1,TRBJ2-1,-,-,TGTGCCAGCAGTGAATTAGGGGGGACGAATGAGCAGTTCTTC,CASSELGGTNEQFF
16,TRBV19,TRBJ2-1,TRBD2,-,TGTGCCAGTAGTACTGGGGGGAGCGGGAGACACAATGAGCAGTTCTTC,CASSTGGSGRHNEQFF
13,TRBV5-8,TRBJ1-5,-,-,TGTGCCAGCAGCTTGGGGTTCCATCAGCCCCAGCATTTT,CASSLGFHQPQHF
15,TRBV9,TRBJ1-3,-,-,TGTGCCAGCAGCTTGGGGGCACACTCTGGAAACACCATATATTTT,CASSLGAHSGNTIYF
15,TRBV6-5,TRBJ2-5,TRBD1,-,TGTGCCAGCAGTCCCCGGGACAGGGACTGGGAGACCCAGTACTTC,CASSPRDRDWETQYF
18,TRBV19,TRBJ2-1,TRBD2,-,TGTGCCAGTACCCCACCTTCGGGACTAGCGGGGTCGGGCAATGAGCAGTTCTTC,CASTPPSGLAGSGNEQFF
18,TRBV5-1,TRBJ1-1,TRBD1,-,TGCGCCAGCAGCCCGAAGATGGGATCGGACAGGGGGAACACTGAAGCTTTCTTT,CASSPKMGSDRGNTEAFF
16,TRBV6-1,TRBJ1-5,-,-,TGTGCCAGCAGTGAACAGGTGTTCGGGGCGAATCAGCCCCAGCATTTT,CASSEQVFGANQPQHF
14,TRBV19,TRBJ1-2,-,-,TGTGCCAGTAGTACAGGAAATCCTAACTATGGCTACACCTTC,CASSTGNPNYGYTF
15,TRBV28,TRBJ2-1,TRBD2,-,TGTGCCAGCAGTCCGCCGGGACTAGGGCTCCGGGAGCAGTTCTTC,CASSPPGLGLREQFF
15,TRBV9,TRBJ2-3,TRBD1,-,TGTGCCAGCAGCGGGGGGACAGGCGGCACAGATACGCAGTATTTT,CASSGGTGGTDTQYF
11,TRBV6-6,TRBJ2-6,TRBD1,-,TGTGCCGCAACGACAGGGGGCGTCCTGACTTTC,CAATTGGVLTF
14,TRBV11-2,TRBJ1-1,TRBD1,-,TGTGCCAGCAGCTTAGGGGGACAGCCCACTGAAGCTTTCTTT,CASSLGGQPTEAFF
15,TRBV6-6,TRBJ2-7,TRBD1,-,TGTGCCAGCAGCCCACCGGGACAGGGGGCCTACGAGCAGTACTTC,CASSPPGQGAYEQYF